This T cell receptor beta chain was profiled in a study of beta chain features in type 1 diabetes. General observations from the study: Cells with high TCR expression could be over-represented when cDNA is sequenced. Any HLA effect on TCRB rearrangement was left unresolved by small sub-analyses. When Type 1 diabetes patients were examined, their TCRB CDR3s proved moderately but significantly shorter in all four CD4+ subsets.

The authors reverse transcribed all of the isolated RNA, so sequencing captured expressed TCRB transcripts. Here immunoSEQ multiplex PCR was the method, and the copy in TCRdb shows in-frame clones only, minus some. The data show 300,000 to 400,000 clones, with 8.5% to 10% seen just once and roughly 0.54% held by the top ten. Germline CDR1 is SGHRS and CDR2 is YFSETQ. The V and J ends lost 0 bases and 5 bases respectively, with 11 bases between them. This CDR3 contains 14 residues. This clone was recorded many times. Its specificity is not known. The V gene is TRBV5-1, the J gene TRBJ2-5; tentatively, D is TRBD1 or TRBD2 (5 bases each). This receptor was identified in a man in his thirties or forties with type 1 diabetes. Source material: central memory CD4+ T cells from blood. The CDR3 is CASSLVGERETQYF. The CDR3 DNA is TGCGCCAGCAGCTTGGTGGGGGAGAGGGAGACCCAGTACTTC.